This TCR beta chain appears in the sequencing data of a study of T cells and Merkel cell carcinoma outcomes. The study, taken as a whole, reports: Reportedly, T-cell repertoire with density predicts Merkel cell carcinoma outcomes.

TCRdb keeps only in-frame clones here, not all; method: immunoSEQ multiplex PCR. The data hold about 19,000 clones, with about four fifths observed a single time. The CDR3 loop spans 15 amino acids. Per germline, CDR1 LNHDA and CDR2 SQIVND (reference sequence). Trimming took 3 bases from V and 3 from J, leaving 12 bases between them. With regard to this clone: What it binds is unknown.

The rearrangement joins TRBV19 to TRBJ1-5; a possible D gene is TRBD1 (6 bases). The sequence came from a human donor with Merkel cell carcinoma. Sequences were obtained from tumor tissue from Merkel cell carcinoma. Here the CDR3 reads CASSILGQVNQPQHF. Here the CDR3 DNA reads TGTGCCAGTAGTATCCTGGGACAAGTCAATCAGCCCCAGCATTTT.